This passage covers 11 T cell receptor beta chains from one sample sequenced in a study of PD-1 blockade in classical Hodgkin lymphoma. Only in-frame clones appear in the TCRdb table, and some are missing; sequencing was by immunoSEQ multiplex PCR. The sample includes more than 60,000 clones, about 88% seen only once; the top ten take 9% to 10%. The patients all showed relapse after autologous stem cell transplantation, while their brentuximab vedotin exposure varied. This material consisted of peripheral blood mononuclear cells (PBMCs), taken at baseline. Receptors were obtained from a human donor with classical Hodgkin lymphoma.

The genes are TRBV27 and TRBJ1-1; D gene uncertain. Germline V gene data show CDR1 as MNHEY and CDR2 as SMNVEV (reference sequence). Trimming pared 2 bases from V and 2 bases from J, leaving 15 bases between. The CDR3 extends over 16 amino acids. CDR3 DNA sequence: TGTGCCAGCAGTTTAGGCCCCCTTTCACGAAACACTGAAGCTTTCTTT. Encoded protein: CASSLGPLSRNTEAFF.

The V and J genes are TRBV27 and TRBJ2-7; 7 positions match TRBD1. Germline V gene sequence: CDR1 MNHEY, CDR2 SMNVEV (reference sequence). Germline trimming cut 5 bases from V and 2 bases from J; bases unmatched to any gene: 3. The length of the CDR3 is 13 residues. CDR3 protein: CASSQGQTYEQYF. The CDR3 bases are TGTGCCAGCAGTCAGGGACAGACCTACGAGCAGTACTTC.

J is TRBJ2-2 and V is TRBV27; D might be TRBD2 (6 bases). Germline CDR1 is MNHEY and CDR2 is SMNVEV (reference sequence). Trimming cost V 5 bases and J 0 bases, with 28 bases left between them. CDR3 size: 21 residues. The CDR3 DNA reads TGTGCCAGCAGTCCCCGGGGTGGATGGAGGGCTCACGAAACGAACACCGGGGAGCTGTTTTTT. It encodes CASSPRGGWRAHETNTGELFF.

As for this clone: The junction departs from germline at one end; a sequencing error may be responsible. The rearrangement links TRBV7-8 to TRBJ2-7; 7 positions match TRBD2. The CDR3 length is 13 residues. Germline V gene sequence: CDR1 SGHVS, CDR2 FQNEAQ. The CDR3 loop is CASSTGLHYERYF. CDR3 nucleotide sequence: TGTGCCAGCAGCACGGGACTACACTACGAGCGGTACTTC.

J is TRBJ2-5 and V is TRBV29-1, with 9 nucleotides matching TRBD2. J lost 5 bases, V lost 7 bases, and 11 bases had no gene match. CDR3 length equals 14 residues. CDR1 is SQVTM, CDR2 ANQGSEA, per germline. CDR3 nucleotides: TGCAGCGCTGGGGGTAGCGGGAGTGTGGAGACCCAGTACTTC. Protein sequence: CSAGGSGSVETQYF. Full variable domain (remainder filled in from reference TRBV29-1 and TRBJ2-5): SAVISQKPSRDICQRGTSLTIQCQVDSQVTMMFWYRQQPGQSLTLIATANQGSEATYESGFVIDKFPISRPNLTFSTLTVSNMSPEDSSIYLCSAGGSGSVETQYFGPGTRLLVL.

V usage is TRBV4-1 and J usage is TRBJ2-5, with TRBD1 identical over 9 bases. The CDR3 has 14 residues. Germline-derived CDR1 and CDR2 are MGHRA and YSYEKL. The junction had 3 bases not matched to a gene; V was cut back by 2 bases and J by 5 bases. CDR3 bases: TGCGCCAGCAGCCAAAACAGGGGGCGGGAGACCCAGTACTTC. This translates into CASSQNRGRETQYF.

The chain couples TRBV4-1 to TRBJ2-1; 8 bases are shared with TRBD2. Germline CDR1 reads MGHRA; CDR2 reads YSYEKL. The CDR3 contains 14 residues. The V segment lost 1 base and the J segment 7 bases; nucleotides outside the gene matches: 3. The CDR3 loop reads CASSQALAGNEQFF. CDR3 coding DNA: TGCGCCAGCAGCCAAGCCTTAGCGGGGAATGAGCAGTTCTTC.

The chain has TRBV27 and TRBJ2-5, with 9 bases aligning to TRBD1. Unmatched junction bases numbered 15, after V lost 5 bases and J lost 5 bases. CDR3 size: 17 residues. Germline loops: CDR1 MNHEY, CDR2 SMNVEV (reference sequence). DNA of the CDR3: TGTGCCAGCAGTGTCGTAGCCTTACAGGGGGCGCAGGAGACCCAGTACTTC. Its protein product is CASSVVALQGAQETQYF.

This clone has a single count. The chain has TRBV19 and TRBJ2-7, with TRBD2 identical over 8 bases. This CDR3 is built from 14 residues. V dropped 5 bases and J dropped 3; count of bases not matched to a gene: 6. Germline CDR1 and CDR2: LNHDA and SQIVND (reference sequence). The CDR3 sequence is CASSPLAGNYEQYF. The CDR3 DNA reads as TGTGCCAGTAGTCCCTTAGCGGGAAACTACGAGCAGTACTTC.

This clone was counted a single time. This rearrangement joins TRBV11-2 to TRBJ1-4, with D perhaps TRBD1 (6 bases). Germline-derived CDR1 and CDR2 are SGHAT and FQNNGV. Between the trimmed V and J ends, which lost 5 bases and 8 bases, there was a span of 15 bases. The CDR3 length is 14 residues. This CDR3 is CASSQGGDLEKLFF. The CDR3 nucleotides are TGTGCCAGCAGCCAAGGGGGGGACTTAGAAAAACTGTTTTTT.

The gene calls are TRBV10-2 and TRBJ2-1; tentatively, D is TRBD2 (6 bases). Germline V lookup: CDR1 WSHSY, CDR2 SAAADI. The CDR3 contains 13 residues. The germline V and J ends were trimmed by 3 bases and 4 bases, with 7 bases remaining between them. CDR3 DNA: TGCGCCAGCAGTGATGGAGGGTACAATGAGCAGTTCTTC. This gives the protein CASSDGGYNEQFF.